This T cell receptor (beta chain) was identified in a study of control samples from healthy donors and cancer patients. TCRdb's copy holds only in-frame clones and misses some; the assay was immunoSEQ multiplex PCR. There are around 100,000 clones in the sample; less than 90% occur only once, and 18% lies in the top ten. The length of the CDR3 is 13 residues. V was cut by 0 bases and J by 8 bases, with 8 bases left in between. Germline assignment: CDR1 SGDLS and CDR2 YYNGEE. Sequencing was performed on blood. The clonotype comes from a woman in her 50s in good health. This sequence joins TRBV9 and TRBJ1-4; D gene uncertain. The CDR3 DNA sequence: TGTGCCAGCAGCGTAGACCACGGGGAAAAACTGTTTTTT. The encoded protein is CASSVDHGEKLFF.